This T cell receptor beta chain stems from a study of graft-versus-host responses after intestinal transplantation. Libraries were prepared by immunoSEQ multiplex PCR; TCRdb keeps only in-frame clonotypes and omits some of them. The sample gives roughly 21,000 clones, less than 45% of which show up once; 1.5% to 2% is in the top ten. V lost 1 base to trimming and J lost 4 bases, with 6 bases between them. The germline CDR1 and CDR2 sequences are SGHKS and YYEKEE (reference sequence). This CDR3 contains 12 residues. The researchers put 200,000 CFSE-labeled responder cells into plates with 200,000 irradiated, violet-dye-labeled stimulator cells.

V gene TRBV5-5 combines with J gene TRBJ2-7, with TRBD2 as a possible D gene (5 bases). The origin of this receptor is a human patient who received an intestinal transplant. The sequenced sample was alloreactive CD8+ T cells from a mixed lymphocyte reaction culture, obtained before intestinal transplant. Specified subset: CFSE-low proliferating T cells sorted from roughly 6-day pre-transplant mixed lymphocyte reaction (GvH or HvG direction). The CDR3 sequence: CASSLPGYEQYF. The CDR3 DNA reads as TGTGCCAGCAGCTTGCCGGGGTACGAGCAGTACTTC.